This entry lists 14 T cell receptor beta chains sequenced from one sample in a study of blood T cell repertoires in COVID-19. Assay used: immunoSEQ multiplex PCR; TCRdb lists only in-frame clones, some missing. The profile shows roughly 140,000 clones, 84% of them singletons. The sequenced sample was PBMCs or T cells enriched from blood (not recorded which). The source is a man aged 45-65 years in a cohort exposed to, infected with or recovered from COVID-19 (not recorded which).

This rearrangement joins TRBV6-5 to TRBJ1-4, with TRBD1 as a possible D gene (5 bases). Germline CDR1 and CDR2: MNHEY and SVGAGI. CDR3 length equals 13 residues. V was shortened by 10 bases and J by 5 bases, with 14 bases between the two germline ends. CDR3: CATRGVKNEKLFF. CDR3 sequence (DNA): TGTGCCACCAGAGGGGTGAAGAATGAAAAACTGTTTTTT.

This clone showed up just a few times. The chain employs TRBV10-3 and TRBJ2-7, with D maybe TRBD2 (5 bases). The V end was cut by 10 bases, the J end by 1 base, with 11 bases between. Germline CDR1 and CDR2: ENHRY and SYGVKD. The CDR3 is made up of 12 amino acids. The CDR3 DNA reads TGTGCCACCAGGACTCCTTCCTACGAGCAGTACTTC. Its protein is CATRTPSYEQYF.

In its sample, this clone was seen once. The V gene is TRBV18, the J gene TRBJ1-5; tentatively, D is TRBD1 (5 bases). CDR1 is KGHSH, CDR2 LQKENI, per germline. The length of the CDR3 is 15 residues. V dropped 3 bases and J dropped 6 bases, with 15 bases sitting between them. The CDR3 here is CASSPQQAQTQPQHF. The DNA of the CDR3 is TGTGCCAGCTCACCCCAACAGGCTCAAACTCAGCCCCAGCATTTT.

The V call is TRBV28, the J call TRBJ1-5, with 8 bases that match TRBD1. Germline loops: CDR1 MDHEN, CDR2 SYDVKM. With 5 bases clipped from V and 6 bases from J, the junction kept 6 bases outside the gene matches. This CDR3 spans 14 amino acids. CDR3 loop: CASSPGQGGQPQHF. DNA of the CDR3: TGTGCCAGCAGTCCCGGACAGGGAGGTCAGCCCCAGCATTTT. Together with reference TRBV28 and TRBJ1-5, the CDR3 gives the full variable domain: DVKVTQSSRYLVKRTGEKVFLECVQDMDHENMFWYRQDPGLGLRLIYFSYDVKMKEKGDIPEGYSVSREKKERFSLILESASTNQTSMYLCASSPGQGGQPQHFGDGTRLSIL.

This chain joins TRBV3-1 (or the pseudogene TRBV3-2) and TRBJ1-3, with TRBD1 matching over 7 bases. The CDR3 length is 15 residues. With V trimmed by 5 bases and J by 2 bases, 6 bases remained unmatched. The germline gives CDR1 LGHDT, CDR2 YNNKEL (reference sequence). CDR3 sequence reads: CASSSTGVTGNTIYF. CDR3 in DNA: TGTGCCAGCAGCAGCACAGGGGTCACTGGAAACACCATATATTTT.

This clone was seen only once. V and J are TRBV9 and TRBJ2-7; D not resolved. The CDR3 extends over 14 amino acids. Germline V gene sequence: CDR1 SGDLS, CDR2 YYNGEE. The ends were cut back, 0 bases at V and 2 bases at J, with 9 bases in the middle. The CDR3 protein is CASSVAPGPYEQYF. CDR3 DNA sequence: TGTGCCAGCAGCGTAGCACCAGGCCCCTACGAGCAGTACTTC.

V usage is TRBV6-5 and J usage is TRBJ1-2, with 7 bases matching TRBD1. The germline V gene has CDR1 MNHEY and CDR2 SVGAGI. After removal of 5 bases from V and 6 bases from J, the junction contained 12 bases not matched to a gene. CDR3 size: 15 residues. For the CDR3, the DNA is TGTGCCAGCAGTCCTCACTTAGAGACAGGGAATGGCTACACCTTC. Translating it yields CASSPHLETGNGYTF.

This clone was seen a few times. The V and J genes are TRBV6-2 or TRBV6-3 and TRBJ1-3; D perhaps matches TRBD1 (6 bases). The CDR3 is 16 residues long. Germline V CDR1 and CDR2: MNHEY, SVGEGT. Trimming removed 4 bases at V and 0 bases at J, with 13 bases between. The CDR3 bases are TGTGCCAGCAGTTTCTACACAGGGAGCTCTGGAAACACCATATATTTT. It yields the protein CASSFYTGSSGNTIYF.

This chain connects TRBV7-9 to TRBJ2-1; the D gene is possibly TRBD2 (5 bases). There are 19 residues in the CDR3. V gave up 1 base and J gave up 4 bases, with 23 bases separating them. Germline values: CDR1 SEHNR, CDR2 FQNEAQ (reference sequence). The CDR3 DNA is TGTGCCAGCAGCTTAGACACGAGCGTGCGGGCCATCACTTACAATGAGCAGTTCTTC. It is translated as CASSLDTSVRAITYNEQFF. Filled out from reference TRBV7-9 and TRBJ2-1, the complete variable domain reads DTGVSQNPRHKITKRGQNVTFRCDPISEHNRLYWYRQTLGQGPEFLTYFQNEAQLEKSRLLSDRFSAERPKGSFSTLEIQRTEQGDSAMYLCASSLDTSVRAITYNEQFFGPGTRLTVL.

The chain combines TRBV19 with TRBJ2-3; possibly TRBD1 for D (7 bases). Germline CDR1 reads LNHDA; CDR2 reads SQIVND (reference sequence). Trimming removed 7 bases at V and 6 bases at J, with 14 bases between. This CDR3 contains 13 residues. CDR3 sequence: CASTPGGTDTQYF. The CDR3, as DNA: TGTGCCAGTACCCCAGGGGGGACGGATACGCAGTATTTT.

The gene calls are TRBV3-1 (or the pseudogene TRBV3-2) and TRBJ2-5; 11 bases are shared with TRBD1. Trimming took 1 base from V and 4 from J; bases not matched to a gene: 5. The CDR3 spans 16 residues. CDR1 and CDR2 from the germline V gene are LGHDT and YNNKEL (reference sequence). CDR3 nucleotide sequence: TGTGCCAGCAGCCAAGGGACAGGGGGCGCGCGAGAGACCCAGTACTTC. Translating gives CASSQGTGGARETQYF.

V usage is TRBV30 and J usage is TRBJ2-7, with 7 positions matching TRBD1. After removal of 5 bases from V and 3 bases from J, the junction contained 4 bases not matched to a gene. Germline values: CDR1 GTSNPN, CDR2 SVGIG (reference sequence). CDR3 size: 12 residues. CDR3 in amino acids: CAWGDRDYEQYF. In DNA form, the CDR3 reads TGTGCCTGGGGGGACAGAGACTACGAGCAGTACTTC.

CDR3 sequence (DNA): TGTGCCAGCAGCCCCGACGGACACTACGAGCAGTACTTC. This translates into CASSPDGHYEQYF. V is TRBV5-5 and J is TRBJ2-7, with D possibly being TRBD1 (5 bases). This CDR3 has 13 residues. Trimming took off 4 bases at V and 3 bases at J, with 11 bases between the two ends. Germline CDR1 SGHKS, CDR2 YYEKEE (reference sequence).

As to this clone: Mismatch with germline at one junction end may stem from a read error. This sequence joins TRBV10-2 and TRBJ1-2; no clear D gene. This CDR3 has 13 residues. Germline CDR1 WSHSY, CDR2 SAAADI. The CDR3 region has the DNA TGCGCCAGCACTGAGGAGGCCTCCTATGGCTACACCTTC. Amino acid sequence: CASTEEASYGYTF.